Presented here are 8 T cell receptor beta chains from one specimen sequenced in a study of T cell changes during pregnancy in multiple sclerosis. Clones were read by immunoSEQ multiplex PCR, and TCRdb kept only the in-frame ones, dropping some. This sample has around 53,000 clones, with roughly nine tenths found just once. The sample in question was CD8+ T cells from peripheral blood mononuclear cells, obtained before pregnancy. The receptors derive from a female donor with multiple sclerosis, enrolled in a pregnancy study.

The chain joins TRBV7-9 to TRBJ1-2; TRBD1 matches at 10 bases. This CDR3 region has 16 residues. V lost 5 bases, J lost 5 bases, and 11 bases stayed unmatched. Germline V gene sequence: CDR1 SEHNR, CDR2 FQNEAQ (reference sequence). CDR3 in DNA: TGTGCCAGCAGCAGGACCGGGACAGGGGTCGGTTATGGCTACACCTTC. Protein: CASSRTGTGVGYGYTF.

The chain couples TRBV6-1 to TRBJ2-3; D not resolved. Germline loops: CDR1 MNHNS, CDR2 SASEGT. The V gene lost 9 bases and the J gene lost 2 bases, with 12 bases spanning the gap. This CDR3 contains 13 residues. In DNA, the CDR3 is TGTGCCAGTATTCTGGAGTACACAGATACGCAGTATTTT. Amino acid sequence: CASILEYTDTQYF.

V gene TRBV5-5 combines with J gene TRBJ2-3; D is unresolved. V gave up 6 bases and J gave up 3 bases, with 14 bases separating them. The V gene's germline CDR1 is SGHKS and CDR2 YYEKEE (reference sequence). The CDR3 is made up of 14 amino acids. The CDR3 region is CASNGATYTDTQYF. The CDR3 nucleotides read TGTGCCAGCAATGGAGCCACCTATACAGATACGCAGTATTTT.

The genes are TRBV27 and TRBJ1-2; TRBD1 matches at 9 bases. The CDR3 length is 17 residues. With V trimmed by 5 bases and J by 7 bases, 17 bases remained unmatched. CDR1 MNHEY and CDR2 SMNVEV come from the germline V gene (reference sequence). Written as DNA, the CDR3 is TGTGCCAGCAGTCCCCTTCCTCCCACAGGGGGCGAGGTTGGCTACACCTTC. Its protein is CASSPLPPTGGEVGYTF.

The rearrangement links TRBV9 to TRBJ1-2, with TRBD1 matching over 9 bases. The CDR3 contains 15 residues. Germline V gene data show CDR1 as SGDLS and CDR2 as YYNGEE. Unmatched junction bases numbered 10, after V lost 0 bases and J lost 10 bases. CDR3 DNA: TGTGCCAGCAGCGTAGCTAACAGGGGGCTTGTGGACTACACCTTC. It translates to CASSVANRGLVDYTF.

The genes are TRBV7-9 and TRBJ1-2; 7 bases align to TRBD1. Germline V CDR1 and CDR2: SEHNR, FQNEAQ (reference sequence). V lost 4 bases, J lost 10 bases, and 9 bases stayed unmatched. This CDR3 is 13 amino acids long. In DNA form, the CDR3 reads TGTGCCAGCAGCTCACGGGGACAGTGGGACTACACCTTC. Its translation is CASSSRGQWDYTF.

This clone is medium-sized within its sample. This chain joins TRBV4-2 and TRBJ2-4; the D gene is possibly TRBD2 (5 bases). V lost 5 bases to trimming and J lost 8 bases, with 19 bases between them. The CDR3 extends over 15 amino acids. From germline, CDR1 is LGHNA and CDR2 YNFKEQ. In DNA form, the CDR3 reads TGTGCCAGCAGCGTGAGCGGAACCGGTGTGGACATTCAGTACTTC. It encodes CASSVSGTGVDIQYF.

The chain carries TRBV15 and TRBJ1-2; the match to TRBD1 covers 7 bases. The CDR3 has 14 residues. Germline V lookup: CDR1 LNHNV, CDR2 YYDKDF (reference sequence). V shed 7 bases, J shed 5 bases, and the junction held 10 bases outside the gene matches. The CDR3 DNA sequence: TGTGCCACCACCTCGACAGGGTACGGATATGGCTACACCTTC. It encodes CATTSTGYGYGYTF.